These 27 T cell receptor beta chains were all obtained from the same sample, sequenced in a study of human T cells and chemical hapten exposure (dated by TCRdb to the early 2020s). Interpreted using the paper, the time point label stands for: patch test 1, 2 weeks after DPC sensitization. The treatment or condition label here, explained by the study, means: therapeutic diphenylcyclopropenone sensitization with weekly scalp DPC. The method was RACE. The run used a NextSeq 500. TCRdb itself trimmed the public reads at Q25 with fastp, ran MiXCR and retained productive beta chains. CDR3 protein sequences are deduplicated, and each keeps its most common genes and DNA. The sample yields about 120,000 distinct CDR3 sequences; roughly 12% were counted once. The biggest ten clones account for roughly 1.3% of the sample. The sample in question was whole blood, obtained in connection with sensitization to the hapten diphenylcyclopropenone (DPC). The source is a woman aged 50 to 65 with alopecia areata. Some clones in this sample may be carry-over from other donors' samples.

A single count supports this clonotype. The rearrangement links TRBV18 to TRBJ1-1; TRBD1 might be the D (6 bases). Trimming cost V 2 bases and J 5 bases, with 15 bases left between them. Germline V gene data show CDR1 as KGHSH and CDR2 as LQKENI. The CDR3 extends over 15 amino acids. CDR3 sequence reads: CASSPVLQGGTEAFF. The CDR3 region has the DNA TGTGCCAGCTCACCAGTCCTTCAAGGGGGGACTGAAGCTTTCTTT.

This clonotype has a handful of counts. This chain links TRBV18 with TRBJ1-5, with 11 bases matching TRBD1. Germline V lookup: CDR1 KGHSH, CDR2 LQKENI. V shed 6 bases, J shed 5 bases, and the junction held 12 bases outside the gene matches. This CDR3 has 17 residues. In nucleotides, the CDR3 is TGTGCCAGCTCCAAAAGGAAGGGACAGGGGGACGATCAGCCCCAGCATTTT. Its protein is CASSKRKGQGDDQPQHF.

In this sample, this clonotype turned up many times. The chain uses TRBV12-3 or TRBV12-4 and TRBJ1-2, with unresolved D. The V end was cut by 6 bases, the J end by 6 bases, with 14 bases between. The CDR3 covers 13 residues. The CDR3 sequence is CASRFSSSNGYTF. The CDR3 DNA is TGTGCCAGCAGGTTCTCATCCTCCAATGGCTACACCTTC.

This clonotype was counted a single time. The chain carries TRBV6-5 and TRBJ2-5, with unresolved D. Trimming shortened V by 2 bases and J by 5 bases, and 3 bases separated the two germline ends. Germline-derived CDR1 and CDR2 are MNHEY and SVGAGI. The CDR3 covers 11 residues. The CDR3 DNA reads TGTGCCAGCAGTTACGCTGAGACCCAGTACTTC. Translation gives CASSYAETQYF.

V is TRBV7-2 and J is TRBJ2-3, with D tentatively TRBD1 or TRBD2 (5 bases each). The CDR3 consists of 15 residues. The V and J ends lost 4 bases and 4 bases respectively, with 15 bases between them. Germline V gives CDR1 SGHTA, CDR2 FQGNSA. This CDR3 reads CASSSDSPSPDTQYF. The CDR3 DNA follows: TGTGCCAGCAGCTCAGACAGCCCTAGCCCAGATACGCAGTATTTT.

This sequence joins TRBV6-5 and TRBJ2-2; D gene ambiguous. The length of the CDR3 is 13 residues. CDR1 MNHEY and CDR2 SVGAGI come from the germline V gene. The V end lost 6 bases, the J end lost 6 bases, and 11 bases lay between the germline ends. The CDR3 sequence is CASRTLSAGELFF. The DNA of the CDR3 is TGTGCCAGCAGAACCCTCTCCGCCGGGGAGCTGTTTTTT.

This clonotype was detected only once. The chain combines TRBV6-5 with TRBJ1-2; TRBD1 matches 9 bases. The CDR3 is 13 residues long. V trimming: 10 bases; J trimming: 8 bases; junction bases outside the gene matches: 11. The V gene's germline CDR1 is MNHEY and CDR2 SVGAGI. The DNA for the CDR3 is TGTGCCACGGGGACAGGGAAACGGCAGGGCTACACCTTC. It is translated as CATGTGKRQGYTF.

This clonotype has only one observation. This could be a read error, since a much larger clone is one nucleotide away. The chain has TRBV7-7 and TRBJ2-3; no reliable D call. The germline CDR1 and CDR2 sequences are SSHAT and FNYEAQ (reference sequence). The CDR3 is 15 residues long. CDR3 DNA sequence: TGTGCTAGCAGCCCCCGGGCCTTTGGCGCAGATACGCAGTATTTT. Translating gives CASSPRAFGADTQYF.

J is TRBJ1-6 and V is TRBV7-9, with no clear D. The length of the CDR3 is 12 residues. The V gene lost 1 base and the J gene lost 11 bases, with 6 bases spanning the gap. From germline, CDR1 is SEHNR and CDR2 FQNEAQ (reference sequence). This CDR3 is CASSLGGPPLHF. CDR3 DNA sequence: TGTGCCAGCAGCTTAGGTGGGCCACCCCTCCACTTT.

The chain combines TRBV24-1 with TRBJ2-3, with D unclear. Germline CDR1 is KGHDR and CDR2 is SFDVKD. The ends were cut back, 4 bases at V and 7 bases at J, with 17 bases in the middle. This CDR3 has 15 amino acids. The CDR3 bases are TGTGCCACCAGTGACCCTCGGACCCTCGCAAATACGCAGTATTTT. It is translated as CATSDPRTLANTQYF.

J is TRBJ2-1 and V is TRBV18; 9 bases fit TRBD2. Trimming cost V 3 bases and J 3 bases; bases outside gene matches: 3. The CDR3 is 15 amino acids. Germline loops: CDR1 KGHSH, CDR2 LQKENI. The DNA of the CDR3 is TGTGCCAGCTCACCCGTAGCGGGGGACTACAATGAGCAGTTCTTC. Protein product: CASSPVAGDYNEQFF.

A remark on this clonotype: The conserved final phenylalanine or tryptophan is absent from the CDR3, which likely points to a read error. This chain connects TRBV4-3 to TRBJ2-4, with D unclear. Per germline, CDR1 LGHNA and CDR2 YSLEER. The CDR3 length is 16 residues. Deletions cut 0 bases from V and 8 bases from J, with 17 bases between. This CDR3 is CASSQDRSGWMDIQYS. The DNA for the CDR3 is TGCGCCAGCAGCCAAGATCGTTCCGGGTGGATGGACATTCAGTACTCC.

This clonotype has more than one count but fewer than ten. The rearrangement joins TRBV20-1 to TRBJ2-7, with unresolved D. Germline V gene data show CDR1 as DFQATT and CDR2 as SNEGSKA (reference sequence). The CDR3 runs to 11 residues. V was pared by 2 bases and J by 2 bases, with 4 bases between. CDR3 nucleotide sequence: TGCAGTGCTAGACTAGCCTACGAGCAGTACTTC. This codes for CSARLAYEQYF.

This clonotype was seen a handful of times. The V gene is TRBV3-1, the J gene TRBJ2-7; possibly TRBD2 for D (6 bases). Germline V gene lookup returns CDR1 LGHDT and CDR2 YNNKEL (reference sequence). V lost 3 bases and J 6 bases, leaving 12 bases between the germline ends. The CDR3 spans 13 residues. The CDR3 loop reads CASSQARGGEQYF. CDR3 nucleotide sequence: TGTGCCAGCAGCCAGGCACGGGGAGGCGAGCAGTACTTC.

In this sample, this clonotype turned up a few times. The chain employs TRBV28 and TRBJ2-5; the match to TRBD1 covers 10 bases. CDR1 is MDHEN and CDR2 is SYDVKM in the germline V gene. V trimming: 3 bases; J trimming: 5 bases; junction bases outside the gene matches: 6. The CDR3 contains 15 residues. The CDR3 protein is CASSLRQGAGETQYF. The CDR3 DNA sequence: TGTGCCAGCAGTTTGAGACAGGGGGCTGGTGAGACCCAGTACTTC.

This clonotype was detected many times. The chain carries TRBV6-2 or TRBV6-3 and TRBJ1-1; D not resolved. Trimming cost V 2 bases and J 5 bases, with 6 bases left between them. The CDR3 is 12 residues long. CDR1 is MNHEY and CDR2 is SVGEGT in the germline V gene. CDR3 sequence: CASSYTGTEAFF. CDR3 coding DNA: TGTGCCAGCAGTTACACGGGGACTGAAGCTTTCTTT.

This clonotype was picked up many times. V and J are TRBV11-3 and TRBJ2-2; possibly TRBD1 for D (5 bases). CDR3 length: 14 amino acids. V was trimmed by 2 bases and J by 7 bases, leaving 11 bases between them. Germline lookup yields CDR1 SGHNT and CDR2 YENEEA. CDR3 sequence reads: CASSLSGAIGELFF. CDR3 sequence (DNA): TGTGCCAGCAGCTTATCTGGGGCGATCGGGGAGCTGTTTTTT.

This clonotype was observed a handful of times. The V and J genes are TRBV2 and TRBJ2-3; D possibly uses TRBD1 or TRBD2 (5 bases each). This CDR3 has 13 amino acids. Trimming took off 4 bases at V and 13 bases at J, with 18 bases between the two ends. Germline CDR1 reads SNHLY; CDR2 reads FYNNEI. CDR3 region: CASSATDMGREYF. The CDR3 DNA sequence: TGTGCCAGCAGTGCTACGGACATGGGGCGGGAGTATTTT.

This clonotype was recorded many times. The rearrangement links TRBV5-1 to TRBJ2-1, with 14 bases aligning to TRBD2. Germline V gene data show CDR1 as SGHRS and CDR2 as YFSETQ. This CDR3 contains 17 residues. V gave up 1 base and J gave up 10 bases; unmatched junction bases: 10. The CDR3 bases are TGCGCCAGCAGCTTGCGCGGGGGGACTAGCGGGAGTATGGAGCAGTTCTTC. It specifies CASSLRGGTSGSMEQFF. Full variable domain (rest looked up from reference TRBV5-1 and TRBJ2-1): KAGVTQTPRYLIKTRGQQVTLSCSPISGHRSVSWYQQTPGQGLQFLFEYFSETQRNKGNFPGRFSGRQFSNSRSEMNVSTLELGDSALYLCASSLRGGTSGSMEQFFGPGTRLTVL.

This clonotype was detected a few times. The chain combines TRBV18 with TRBJ1-5; 7 nucleotides line up with TRBD1. The CDR3 length is 16 residues. Looked up from germline, CDR1 is KGHSH and CDR2 is LQKENI. After removal of 1 base from V and 0 bases from J, the junction contained 3 bases not matched to a gene. DNA for the CDR3: TGTGCCAGCTCACCACGGACAGGTATTAGCAATCAGCCCCAGCATTTT. This gives the protein CASSPRTGISNQPQHF.

This clonotype was picked up many times. This chain joins TRBV15 and TRBJ2-1; no clear D gene. The V gene lost 1 base and the J gene lost 5 bases, with 18 bases spanning the gap. Germline CDR1 is LNHNV and CDR2 is YYDKDF (reference sequence). The CDR3 consists of 17 residues. CDR3 sequence reads: CATSRVPGYQNHNEQFF. CDR3 DNA sequence: TGTGCCACCAGCAGAGTTCCGGGCTACCAAAACCACAATGAGCAGTTCTTC.

Many counts were recorded for this clonotype. This chain links TRBV11-2 with TRBJ2-7, with D hard to call. CDR1 and CDR2 from the germline V gene are SGHAT and FQNNGV. V lost 2 bases and J lost 5, with 13 bases in between. There are 14 residues in the CDR3. This chain's CDR3 is CASSLFSQSHEQYF. CDR3 nucleotides: TGTGCCAGCAGCTTATTTTCACAGAGCCACGAGCAGTACTTC. The full variable domain, completed using reference TRBV11-2 and TRBJ2-7, is EAGVAQSPRYKIIEKRQSVAFWCNPISGHATLYWYQQILGQGPKLLIQFQNNGVVDDSQLPKDRFSAERLKGVDSTLKIQPAKLEDSAVYLCASSLFSQSHEQYFGPGTRLTVT.

The chain employs TRBV10-3 and TRBJ2-5; no clear D. Germline lookup yields CDR1 ENHRY and CDR2 SYGVKD. V was trimmed by 4 bases and J by 0 bases, leaving 15 bases between them. This CDR3 region has 16 residues. The CDR3 is CAISGEGYGHQETQYF. Here the CDR3 DNA reads TGTGCCATCAGTGGAGAAGGGTATGGACACCAAGAGACCCAGTACTTC.

This clonotype was observed many times. The chain joins TRBV24-1 to TRBJ2-3, with TRBD1 matching 7 bases. The V and J ends lost 3 bases and 0 bases, in that order; junction bases with no gene match: 5. The CDR3 is 16 residues long. Germline V lookup: CDR1 KGHDR, CDR2 SFDVKD. CDR3 DNA: TGTGCCACCAGTGATCGGGACAGCTATAGCACAGATACGCAGTATTTT. Translation: CATSDRDSYSTDTQYF.

This clonotype was seen repeatedly, ten times or more. The chain couples TRBV11-2 to TRBJ1-6; the D is unclear. CDR1 and CDR2 from the germline V gene are SGHAT and FQNNGV. This CDR3 is built from 13 residues. V lost 5 bases, J lost 8 bases, and 10 bases lay in between. CDR3 amino acids: CASSTRRDSPLHF. CDR3 nucleotide sequence: TGTGCCAGCAGCACACGACGAGATTCACCCCTCCACTTT.

This clonotype was recorded many times. The chain employs TRBV5-4 and TRBJ1-1; D remains unclear. Trimming took 8 bases from V and 0 from J, leaving 14 bases between them. From germline, CDR1 is SGHNT and CDR2 YYREEE (reference sequence). The CDR3 extends over 14 amino acids. As DNA, the CDR3 is TGTGCCAGTACACGGTCTACCATGAACACTGAAGCTTTCTTT. Its protein is CASTRSTMNTEAFF.

This clonotype was seen at least ten times. This chain's CDR3 is CASSQGTSADTQYF. The CDR3 nucleotides read TGTGCCAGCAGCCAGGGTACTAGCGCGGATACGCAGTATTTT. The J gene is TRBJ2-3, the V gene TRBV4-2; 7 bases agree with TRBD2. The germline gives CDR1 LGHNA, CDR2 YNFKEQ. The CDR3 loop spans 14 amino acids. Trimming removed 3 bases from V and 6 bases from J; junction bases left unmatched: 6.